This T cell receptor (beta chain) was observed in a study of CD8+ T cells in alopecia areata. Study results and limitations: Patients shared TCRs less clearly than mice did, possibly for HLA-related reasons. Sequenced scalp T cells also include alphabeta T cells resident in normal skin.

Both CD4+ and CD8+ T cells were separated by sorting PBMCs. This clone was counted a single time. Its antigen remains unidentified. The sequencing template was cDNA reverse transcribed from extracted RNA. Clones were sequenced by immunoSEQ multiplex PCR, and TCRdb holds only the in-frame ones, with some missing. This table holds approximately 100,000 clones, around 60% found once. The sample consisted of CD4+ T cells sorted from blood. The TCR sequence derives from a human donor in good health.

CDR3 DNA sequence: TGTGCCAGCAGCCCCGGACAGGGGGCGGTTGGCTACACCTTC. Translated, it gives CASSPGQGAVGYTF. The chain links TRBV7-9 to TRBJ1-2; 11 bases agree with TRBD1. The CDR3 is made up of 14 amino acids. V lost 5 bases and J lost 7; bases outside the gene matches: 6. CDR1 and CDR2 (germline): SEHNR, FQNEAQ (reference sequence).